This T cell receptor beta chain derives from a study of T cell responses to AZD1222 COVID-19 vaccine. Overall study results and limits: Spike-specific TCR breadth and depth grew following two AZD1222 doses. There were mostly white British donors and more females than males, and clonal diversity was possibly underestimated.

CDR3 length: 13 residues. Per germline, CDR1 SQVTM and CDR2 ANQGSEA. V shed 5 bases, J shed 4 bases, and the junction held 4 bases outside the gene matches. Remarks on this clone: Its antigen is as yet unknown.

The repertoire was sequenced with immunoSEQ multiplex PCR; TCRdb's copy has only in-frame clones and lacks some. The sample includes under 150,000 clones, 70% to 90% of them seen just once. The sample consisted of peripheral blood, taken 28 days after the second AZD1222 dose. The gene calls are TRBV29-1 and TRBJ1-5, with 8 bases identical to TRBD1. This receptor was identified in an adult who received the AZD1222 COVID-19 vaccine. The CDR3 DNA reads TGCAGCGTTAAGACAGGGGAAAATCAGCCCCAGCATTTT. It translates to CSVKTGENQPQHF.